This entry describes one T cell receptor beta chain. The sample originates from a study of shared clonotypes between healthy human individuals. The CDR3 extends over 18 amino acids. The germline gives CDR1 MGHRA, CDR2 YSYEKL. Trimming took 0 bases from V and 4 from J; bases not matched to a gene: 11. The study separated CD4+ cells into CD45RA+ naive and CD45RA-negative memory subsets. The assay was immunoSEQ multiplex PCR, and TCRdb's table has in-frame clones only and misses some. The sample holds about 2.4 million clones, 93% seen once. V and J are TRBV4-1 and TRBJ2-7, with TRBD2 matching 11 bases. This clonotype was obtained from a man in his late teens or twenties in good health. Some clones in this sample may be carry-over from other donors' samples. The specimen sequenced was naive CD4+ T cells from PBMCs. The subset here: CD45RA+ positively selected. CDR3 amino acids: CASSQDPPTSGKWYEQYF. For the CDR3, the DNA is TGCGCCAGCAGCCAAGATCCCCCGACTAGCGGGAAATGGTACGAGCAGTACTTC.